This T cell receptor beta chain derives from a study of read filtering for tumor transcriptome and immune sequencing. Overall study context: By R-ISS, stages I, II and III held approximately 8, 17 and 7 patients. RNA-seq yielded only roughly 75 to 1,300 TCR reads, IR-seq about 3.5 to 10.27 million. Findings of the study overall: The CD138-negative fraction was mixed bone marrow immune cells, not pure T cells.

By frequency in the sample, this clonotype is medium-sized (0.01 to 0.1%). Its cognate antigen is unknown. This library used roughly 0.4 ug RNA and molecular barcoded adaptors spanning alpha/delta and beta/gamma chains. Each CDR3 protein gets one entry after TCRdb re-called the reads with MiXCR. The data hold tens of thousands of distinct CDR3 sequences, with 10% to 15% observed a single time. The CDR3 runs to 10 residues. Germline V gene lookup returns CDR1 DFQATT and CDR2 SNEGSKA (reference sequence). This sequence joins TRBV20-1 and TRBJ1-1; D not certain. The material sequenced was a population of CD138-negative cells sorted from bone marrow. This sequence originates from a donor over 35 with multiple myeloma. CDR3 loop: CSARNNEAFF. CDR3 nucleotides: TGCAGCGCCAGGAATAATGAAGCTTTCTTT.